Listed here are 29 T cell receptor beta chains from one sample, sequenced in a study of blood T cell repertoires in COVID-19. Sequenced by immunoSEQ multiplex PCR; TCRdb stores in-frame clones only, minus some. The table records over 130,000 clones, about nine tenths of them present only once. The sequenced sample was peripheral blood. The source of these receptors is a woman older than 75 with acute or convalescent COVID-19.

The genes are TRBV25-1 and TRBJ1-1; D perhaps matches TRBD1 (5 bases). The germline V and J ends were trimmed by 3 bases and 5 bases, with 16 bases remaining between them. Germline values: CDR1 MGHDK, CDR2 SYGVNS. This CDR3 has 15 residues. The chain's CDR3 is CASSDGHPRGTEAFF. CDR3 nucleotides: TGTGCCAGCAGTGACGGGCACCCAAGGGGAACTGAAGCTTTCTTT.

The chain is built from TRBV6-5 and TRBJ1-5; D might be TRBD1 (5 bases). The length of the CDR3 is 14 residues. Germline-derived CDR1 and CDR2 are MNHEY and SVGAGI. Trimming took off 2 bases at V and 6 bases at J, with 11 bases between the two ends. DNA of the CDR3: TGTGCCAGCAGTTACGTTCAGGGACTTCAGCCCCAGCATTTT. This codes for CASSYVQGLQPQHF.

The chain combines TRBV6-2 or TRBV6-3 with TRBJ1-1; a weak D match, TRBD1 (6 bases). The CDR3 totals 14 residues. Germline loops: CDR1 MNHEY, CDR2 SVGEGT. The V end lost 2 bases, the J end lost 5 bases, and 12 bases lay between the germline ends. The CDR3 here is CASSYLGGRTEAFF. CDR3 coding DNA: TGTGCCAGCAGTTACCTAGGGGGAAGGACTGAAGCTTTCTTT.

This chain connects TRBV5-4 to TRBJ2-3; a possible D gene is TRBD1 (5 bases). CDR3 length equals 12 residues. The V end was cut by 10 bases, the J end by 0 bases, with 9 bases between. Per germline, CDR1 SGHNT and CDR2 YYREEE (reference sequence). The CDR3 reads CAFGASTDTQYF. The CDR3, as DNA: TGTGCCTTTGGGGCCAGCACAGATACGCAGTATTTT.

The rearrangement links TRBV5-8 to TRBJ2-5, with D perhaps matching TRBD1 (5 bases). Per the germline V gene, CDR1 is SGHTS and CDR2 is YDEGEE. The CDR3 extends over 12 amino acids. Trimming cost V 4 bases and J 4 bases, with 8 bases left between them. CDR3 DNA: TGTGCCAGCAGCATCCAGGGAGAGACCCAGTACTTC. This sequence encodes CASSIQGETQYF.

The J gene is TRBJ1-1, the V gene TRBV18; D is unclear. CDR1 and CDR2 (germline): KGHSH, LQKENI. V was trimmed by 3 bases and J by 6 bases, leaving 23 bases between them. This CDR3 contains 17 residues. The CDR3 nucleotides read TGTGCCAGCTCACCCTACGGGATCGGGGAGTACGGGGCTGAAGCTTTCTTT. Its protein product is CASSPYGIGEYGAEAFF.

The chain employs TRBV18 and TRBJ1-1; D perhaps matches TRBD1 (6 bases). Deletions cut 6 bases from V and 4 bases from J, with 15 bases between. CDR3 size: 14 residues. Germline values: CDR1 KGHSH, CDR2 LQKENI. CDR3 region: CASSSQGFITEAFF. CDR3 nucleotides: TGTGCCAGCTCCTCCCAGGGGTTTATCACTGAAGCTTTCTTT.

The V call is TRBV19, the J call TRBJ1-4; 11 bases agree with TRBD1. CDR1 and CDR2 from the germline V gene are LNHDA and SQIVND (reference sequence). With 5 bases clipped from V and 4 bases from J, the junction kept 6 bases outside the gene matches. CDR3 size: 16 residues. CDR3 DNA sequence: TGTGCCAGTAGTCGGACAGGGGGCAGACATAATGAAAAACTGTTTTTT. It is translated as CASSRTGGRHNEKLFF. The full variable domain, its missing parts supplied by reference TRBV19 and TRBJ1-4, is DGGITQSPKYLFRKEGQNVTLSCEQNLNHDAMYWYRQDPGQGLRLIYYSQIVNDFQKGDIAEGYSVSREKKESFPLTVTSAQKNPTAFYLCASSRTGGRHNEKLFFGSGTQLSVL.

In DNA, the CDR3 is TGTGCCAGCAGGGGGGGAGCCCAAGAGACCCAGTACTTC. Protein product: CASRGGAQETQYF. This chain uses TRBV28 with TRBJ2-5, with D possibly being TRBD2 (6 bases). With 6 bases removed from V and 1 base from J, the gap between germline ends came to 9 bases. CDR3 length: 13 amino acids. The germline V gene has CDR1 MDHEN and CDR2 SYDVKM.

This clone has only one observation. The J gene is TRBJ2-7, the V gene TRBV14; the D is unclear. The V and J ends lost 6 bases and 0 bases respectively, with 15 bases between them. The CDR3 has 15 residues. CDR1 is SGHDN, CDR2 FVKESK, per germline. CDR3 DNA: TGTGCCAGCAGATCGAGACCGAGGAGCTCCTACGAGCAGTACTTC. This translates into CASRSRPRSSYEQYF.

This clone was counted a single time. This chain joins TRBV7-9 and TRBJ1-4; tentative D call: TRBD1 (5 bases). CDR3 size: 15 residues. Trimming took off 1 base at V and 7 bases at J, with 13 bases between the two ends. Germline V lookup: CDR1 SEHNR, CDR2 FQNEAQ (reference sequence). The CDR3 bases are TGTGCCAGCAGCTTAGGAACAAGGGGTGGTGAAAAACTGTTTTTT. Encoded protein: CASSLGTRGGEKLFF.

This rearrangement joins TRBV4-1 to TRBJ2-1, with a possible D match to TRBD2 (6 bases). CDR1 is MGHRA and CDR2 is YSYEKL in the germline V gene. The CDR3 sequence is 19 residues long. The V gene lost 0 bases and the J gene lost 5 bases, with 23 bases spanning the gap. CDR3 coding DNA: TGCGCCAGCAGCCAAGATGACCCCTCCAGGAGGGCCTCTAACAATGAGCAGTTCTTC. This codes for CASSQDDPSRRASNNEQFF.

This chain connects TRBV5-1 to TRBJ1-4, with D maybe TRBD1 (5 bases). The V gene lost 0 bases and the J gene lost 5 bases, with 11 bases spanning the gap. The CDR3 loop spans 15 amino acids. Per germline, CDR1 SGHRS and CDR2 YFSETQ. Here the CDR3 DNA reads TGCGCCAGCAGCTTGGTCGCTGGGGCGAATGAAAAACTGTTTTTT. This sequence encodes CASSLVAGANEKLFF.

The V gene is TRBV7-2, the J gene TRBJ1-6; D is possibly TRBD1 (6 bases). V lost 6 bases and J 0 bases, leaving 15 bases between the germline ends. Germline V gene data show CDR1 as SGHTA and CDR2 as FQGNSA. The CDR3 contains 17 residues. This chain's CDR3 is CASSLAGAGSYNSPLHF. CDR3 in DNA: TGTGCCAGCAGTCTTGCGGGGGCTGGCTCCTATAATTCACCCCTCCACTTT.

The chain joins TRBV5-1 to TRBJ2-5, with D hard to call. The CDR3 runs 14 residues. The germline gives CDR1 SGHRS, CDR2 YFSETQ. V lost 5 bases and J lost 1, with 12 bases in between. DNA of the CDR3: TGCGCCAGCAGACTATTAGTCCTCCAAGAGACCCAGTACTTC. It encodes CASRLLVLQETQYF.

The chain links TRBV12-5 to TRBJ1-5; 7 bases are shared with TRBD1. CDR3 length equals 13 residues. V lost 6 bases to trimming and J lost 5 bases; unmatched junction nucleotides: 4. Per the germline V gene, CDR1 is LGHNT and CDR2 is FRNRAP. The CDR3 protein is CASGPTGDQPQHF. CDR3 DNA: TGTGCTAGTGGCCCTACAGGGGATCAGCCCCAGCATTTT. Based on the CDR3 plus reference TRBV12-5 and TRBJ1-5, the full variable domain is DARVTQTPRHKVTEMGQEVTMRCQPILGHNTVFWYRQTMMQGLELLAYFRNRAPLDDSGMPKDRFSAEMPDATLATLKIQPSEPRDSAVYFCASGPTGDQPQHFGDGTRLSIL.

This clone was found once. This rearrangement joins TRBV7-8 to TRBJ2-3, with D unresolved. This CDR3 has 15 amino acids. Germline V gives CDR1 SGHVS, CDR2 FQNEAQ. Trimming removed 1 base from V and 9 bases from J, with 17 bases in between. CDR3 coding DNA: TGTGCCAGCAGCTTAGGCCTCCCGATGCAGATAACGCAGTATTTT. Translated, it gives CASSLGLPMQITQYF.

The J gene is TRBJ1-6, the V gene TRBV6-6, with 7 bases fitting TRBD1. V gave up 6 bases and J gave up 7 bases; unmatched junction bases: 6. The CDR3 length is 14 residues. CDR1 and CDR2 from the germline V gene are MNHNY and SVGAGI (reference sequence). The DNA for the CDR3 is TGTGCCAGCAGAGGGGGACAGCCCAATTCACCCCTCCACTTT. It specifies CASRGGQPNSPLHF.

This clone was detected a few times. The chain combines TRBV5-1 with TRBJ1-2; D not certain. The CDR3 has 15 amino acids. Germline CDR1 reads SGHRS; CDR2 reads YFSETQ. Trimming pared 1 base from V and 3 bases from J, leaving 13 bases between. The CDR3 reads CASSLQDWGDYGYTF. CDR3 DNA sequence: TGCGCCAGCAGCTTGCAGGATTGGGGAGACTATGGCTACACCTTC.

The chain is built from TRBV19 and TRBJ2-2; perhaps TRBD2 as D (5 bases). The CDR3 totals 14 residues. Germline loops: CDR1 LNHDA, CDR2 SQIVND (reference sequence). Trimming shortened V by 4 bases and J by 0 bases, and 6 bases separated the two germline ends. The CDR3 DNA follows: TGTGCCAGTAGTAGGGGAGCGAACACCGGGGAGCTGTTTTTT. As protein: CASSRGANTGELFF. The full variable domain, its missing parts supplied by reference TRBV19 and TRBJ2-2, is DGGITQSPKYLFRKEGQNVTLSCEQNLNHDAMYWYRQDPGQGLRLIYYSQIVNDFQKGDIAEGYSVSREKKESFPLTVTSAQKNPTAFYLCASSRGANTGELFFGEGSRLTVL.

J is TRBJ1-1 and V is TRBV7-3; D is possibly TRBD1 (6 bases). Per the germline V gene, CDR1 is SGHTA and CDR2 is FQGTGA. V was clipped by 3 bases and J by 3 bases, with 8 bases between them. The CDR3 is 13 residues long. This CDR3 reads CASSFHRDTEAFF. The CDR3 nucleotides read TGTGCCAGCAGCTTCCACAGGGACACTGAAGCTTTCTTT.

The V call is TRBV19, the J call TRBJ2-5, with 13 bases fitting TRBD2. V shed 1 base and J 4 bases; nucleotides not matched to a gene: 3. CDR3 size: 16 residues. Germline values: CDR1 LNHDA, CDR2 SQIVND (reference sequence). The CDR3 coding sequence is TGTGCCAGTAGTATAGGACTAGCGGGGGGAAGAGAGACCCAGTACTTC. Translation gives CASSIGLAGGRETQYF.

The J gene is TRBJ2-7, the V gene TRBV15; 10 bases map to TRBD1. The germline CDR1 and CDR2 sequences are LNHNV and YYDKDF (reference sequence). This CDR3 has 14 amino acids. After removal of 5 bases from V and 4 bases from J, the junction contained 5 bases not matched to a gene. The DNA of the CDR3 is TGTGCCACCAGCGGGACGGGACAGGGGTACGAGCAGTACTTC. Translated, it gives CATSGTGQGYEQYF. Filled out from reference TRBV15 and TRBJ2-7, the complete variable domain reads DAMVIQNPRYQVTQFGKPVTLSCSQTLNHNVMYWYQQKSSQAPKLLFHYYDKDFNNEADTPDNFQSRRPNTSFCFLDIRSPGLGDTAMYLCATSGTGQGYEQYFGPGTRLTVT.

The rearrangement links TRBV5-1 to TRBJ2-2; possible D gene TRBD1, 5 bases. Between the trimmed V and J ends, which lost 4 bases and 2 bases, there was a span of 9 bases. Germline V gene sequence: CDR1 SGHRS, CDR2 YFSETQ. The CDR3 contains 14 residues. The CDR3 bases are TGCGCCAGCAGCGCGACAGCTAACACCGGGGAGCTGTTTTTT. This sequence encodes CASSATANTGELFF.

The chain combines TRBV2 with TRBJ1-1; D ambiguous. This CDR3 region has 13 residues. V lost 6 bases, J lost 1 base, and 9 bases lay in between. The germline V gene has CDR1 SNHLY and CDR2 FYNNEI. The CDR3 loop is CASRAPRNTEAFF. As DNA, the CDR3 is TGTGCCAGCAGGGCCCCACGGAACACTGAAGCTTTCTTT.

The chain joins TRBV10-3 to TRBJ2-1, with 10 bases aligning to TRBD2. V shed 4 bases and J 9 bases; nucleotides not matched to a gene: 12. The CDR3 is 16 residues long. Germline V gene data show CDR1 as ENHRY and CDR2 as SYGVKD. CDR3 protein: CAISAAQRGGRGEQFF. The CDR3 DNA reads TGTGCCATCAGTGCTGCTCAGCGGGGGGGCCGGGGTGAGCAGTTCTTC.

J is TRBJ1-1 and V is TRBV5-1; D unresolved. The germline V and J ends were trimmed by 1 base and 5 bases, with 18 bases remaining between them. Looked up from germline, CDR1 is SGHRS and CDR2 is YFSETQ. This CDR3 has 16 residues. In DNA, the CDR3 is TGCGCCAGCAGCTTGTTAGCCGGAGTATCTGGGACTGAAGCTTTCTTT. Translating it yields CASSLLAGVSGTEAFF.

The gene calls are TRBV19 and TRBJ2-1, with 11 bases lining up with TRBD1. V lost 6 bases and J lost 6; bases outside the gene matches: 7. Germline lookup yields CDR1 LNHDA and CDR2 SQIVND (reference sequence). The CDR3 has 15 residues. DNA for the CDR3: TGTGCCAGTAGCTCTCGGGACAGGGGGTTCAATGAGCAGTTCTTC. This gives the protein CASSSRDRGFNEQFF.

The V gene is TRBV18, the J gene TRBJ1-4, with 9 bases fitting TRBD1. V was pared by 3 bases and J by 8 bases, with 10 bases of the junction left unmatched. From germline, CDR1 is KGHSH and CDR2 LQKENI. The CDR3 runs to 16 residues. The CDR3 spells CASSPPRTGVGEKLFF. CDR3 nucleotide sequence: TGTGCCAGCTCACCTCCCCGGACAGGGGTCGGAGAAAAACTGTTTTTT.